A selection of T cell receptor beta chains follows, all from one sample in a study of T cells in Graves' hyperthyroidism and ophthalmopathy. TCRdb reanalysed the multiplex PCR reads using MiXCR and keeps one entry per CDR3 protein. The sample lists 400,000 to 500,000 distinct CDR3 sequences; approximately 15% were seen once. The source material was blood. All receptors come from a woman aged 18-29 years with Graves' hyperthyroidism. Each CDR3 is given with its conserved first and last residue. The D gene is left open where the match is weak. Some rows have no size entry. The others give once, few or many, or a class for an expanded clone.

>many|TRBV3-1|TRBJ2-3|NA
TGTGCCAGCAGCCAGCTGAGGAGGGGGGGCACAGATACGCAGTATTTT
CASSQLRRGGTDTQYF
>many|TRBV11-2|TRBJ2-3|NA
TGTGCCAGCAGCTTAACCGGTGACACAGATACGCAGTATTTT
CASSLTGDTDTQYF
>few|TRBV28|TRBJ2-4|TRBD2
TGTGCCAGCAGTGGGACTAGCGGGATGTTAGCCAAAAACATTCAGTACTTC
CASSGTSGMLAKNIQYF
>NA|TRBV5-6|TRBJ2-1|TRBD2
TGTGCCAGCAGCCCCGGGACTAGCGGGGTCTACAATGAGCAGTTCTTC
CASSPGTSGVYNEQFF
>NA|TRBV9|TRBJ1-5|TRBD1
TGTGCCAGCAGCGCACAGGGGGCGTCCAATCAGCCCCAGCATTTT
CASSAQGASNQPQHF
>NA|TRBV20-1|TRBJ1-5|NA
TGCAGTGCCGCCCGGGGGGAGAGCAATCAGCCCCAGCATTTT
CSAARGESNQPQHF
>many|TRBV12-3/TRBV12-4|TRBJ2-6|NA
TGTGCCAGCAGTTCTGGGGCCAACGTCCTGACTTTC
CASSSGANVLTF
>NA|TRBV19|TRBJ2-1|NA
TGTGCCAGTAGTTGGCAGGTCGCAGGGAATGAGCAGTTCTTC
CASSWQVAGNEQFF
>many|TRBV9|TRBJ1-2|NA
TGTGCCAGCAGCGTAGGAGTCGCAGGAGTTAACTATGGCTACACCTTC
CASSVGVAGVNYGYTF
>many|TRBV11-3|TRBJ2-3|NA
TGTGCCAGCAGCCCCGCCAGAGGGGCAGATACGCAGTATTTT
CASSPARGADTQYF
>NA|TRBV7-3|TRBJ1-6|NA
TGTGCCAGCAGCTCGACTGGATCACCCCTCCACTTT
CASSSTGSPLHF
>once|TRBV6-2/TRBV6-3|TRBJ1-6|NA
TGTGCCAGCAGTTACGACGGCAGGGGAATTTCACCCCTCCACTTT
CASSYDGRGISPLHF
>few|TRBV10-3|TRBJ2-2|NA
TGTGCCATCAAGGGGACGGCGAACACCGGGGAGCTGTTTTTT
CAIKGTANTGELFF
>many|TRBV12-3/TRBV12-4|TRBJ2-5|TRBD2
TGTGCCAGCAGTTGGACTAGCGGGAGTTGGGAGGCAGAGACCCAGTACTTC
CASSWTSGSWEAETQYF
>NA|TRBV18|TRBJ1-1|TRBD1
TGTGCCAGCCCACCATGGGACAGGGCTGACACTGAAGCTTTCTTT
CASPPWDRADTEAFF
>many|TRBV27|TRBJ2-1|NA
TGTGCCAGCATTCTCCGGGACGGCTTTAGTGAGCAGTTCTTC
CASILRDGFSEQFF
>many|TRBV19|TRBJ2-1|TRBD1
TGTGCCAGTAGGAAACAGACAGGGAACAATGAGCAGTTCTTC
CASRKQTGNNEQFF
>NA|TRBV20-1|TRBJ2-5|TRBD2
TGCAGTGCTAGCGACTCATTAGCGGGGGTCCAAGAGACCCAGTACTTC
CSASDSLAGVQETQYF
>NA|TRBV12-3/TRBV12-4|TRBJ2-1|NA
TGTGCCAGCAGTTTTGGACCGCTTAGCGAAGAGCAGTTCTTC
CASSFGPLSEEQFF
>NA|TRBV5-8|TRBJ2-1|NA
TGTGCCAGCGGCTGGTCGGGTAGGGGGAGCCCCATCGACAATGAGCAGTTCTTC
CASGWSGRGSPIDNEQFF
>NA|TRBV27|TRBJ1-5|NA
TGTGCCAGCTCCACCCTGGGGGCTGAGCAGCCCCAGCATTTT
CASSTLGAEQPQHF
>few|TRBV29-1|TRBJ2-3|NA
TGCAGCGTCACCGAACGGGGGTTAGCAGATACGCAGTATTTT
CSVTERGLADTQYF
>NA|TRBV6-2/TRBV6-3|TRBJ2-1|NA
TGTGCCAGCAGTTACTCGTATGGGGACAATGAGCAGTTCTTC
CASSYSYGDNEQFF
>few|TRBV4-1|TRBJ1-1|NA
TGCGCCAGCAGCCAACCGCGCGACAGCATGAACACTGAAGCTTTCTTT
CASSQPRDSMNTEAFF
>many|TRBV7-7|TRBJ2-2|NA
TGTGCTAGCAGCTTAGGAGGCACTCCCGGGGAGCTGTTTTTT
CASSLGGTPGELFF
>many|TRBV18|TRBJ2-7|TRBD1
TGTGCCAGCTCGGGGACAGGGGGCCACTACGAGCAGTACTTC
CASSGTGGHYEQYF
>many|TRBV10-3|TRBJ1-3|NA
TGTGCCACGAGACAGGAAACTGGAAACACCATATATTTT
CATRQETGNTIYF
>few|TRBV27|TRBJ1-5|TRBD1
TGTGCCAGCAGCCCGGACAGGCGGGGACAGCCCCAGCATTTT
CASSPDRRGQPQHF
>few|TRBV6-1|TRBJ2-2|TRBD1
TGTGCCAGCACCAAACAGGGGATACCGAACACCGGGGAGCTGTTTTTT
CASTKQGIPNTGELFF
>NA|TRBV7-2|TRBJ2-1|TRBD2
TGTGCCAGCAGCCCAGGGACTACCTACAATGAGCAGTTCTTC
CASSPGTTYNEQFF
>few|TRBV4-2|TRBJ2-5|NA
TGTGCCAGCAGCCAAGAAGAATGGCTCCCGAGGTGGGAGACCCAGTACTTC
CASSQEEWLPRWETQYF
>many|TRBV7-8|TRBJ1-1|NA
TGTGCCAGCACCTTTAGCAGGGGATGGACTGAAGCTTTCTTT
CASTFSRGWTEAFF
>NA|TRBV9|TRBJ1-6|NA
TGTGCCAGCAGCTCAGGACTAAGCTCCTATAATTCACCCCTCCACTTT
CASSSGLSSYNSPLHF
>NA|TRBV12-5|TRBJ2-4|NA
TGTGCTAGTGGTTTGTCGCTAGAGCGGGCGGGAGCCAAAAACATTCAGTACTTC
CASGLSLERAGAKNIQYF
>NA|TRBV20-1|TRBJ2-6|TRBD1
TGCAGTGCTAGAGTAGGGGGCGTCTCTGGGGCCAACGTCCTGACTTTC
CSARVGGVSGANVLTF
>many|TRBV5-1|TRBJ1-4|NA
TGCGCCAGCTCGACAGTTGCAACTAATGAAAAACTGTTTTTT
CASSTVATNEKLFF
>NA|TRBV9|TRBJ1-5|TRBD1
TGTGCCAGCAGCGTAGAAGGGGGCGTCCAGCCCCAGCATTTT
CASSVEGGVQPQHF
>many|TRBV15|TRBJ2-4|NA
TGTGCCACCAGCAGAGAGGGGGCCCTAGGCATTCAGTACTTC
CATSREGALGIQYF
>many|TRBV24-1|TRBJ2-5|TRBD1
TGTGCCACCAGTGAGACAGGGGGACAAGAGACCCAGTACTTC
CATSETGGQETQYF
>many|TRBV29-1|TRBJ2-7|TRBD2
TGCAGCGTTGATGGGCTAGCGGGAACCTACGAGCAGTACTTC
CSVDGLAGTYEQYF
>NA|TRBV28|TRBJ2-7|NA
TGTGCCAGCAGTTCCCGCCCGGACAGCTCCTACGAGCAGTACTTC
CASSSRPDSSYEQYF
>NA|TRBV11-1|TRBJ1-1|NA
TGTGCCAGCAGGCGAGGGACTCCGGGGGTCACTGAAGCTTTCTTT
CASRRGTPGVTEAFF
>many|TRBV5-1|TRBJ2-7|TRBD1
TGCGCCAGCAGCCATTCGACAGGGACCGACGAGCAGTACTTC
CASSHSTGTDEQYF
>few|TRBV9|TRBJ1-1|NA
TGTGCCAGCAGCACCACAGGGTCGGACACTGAAGCTTTCTTT
CASSTTGSDTEAFF
>many|TRBV18|TRBJ2-1|TRBD1
TGTGCCAGCTCACCGGGACAGGGGAAAAATGAGCAGTTCTTC
CASSPGQGKNEQFF
>few|TRBV7-2|TRBJ1-3|TRBD1
TGTGCCAGCAGCCCCGGGACAGGGGTACGCTCTGGAAACACCATATATTTT
CASSPGTGVRSGNTIYF
>few|TRBV6-1|TRBJ1-2|NA
TGTGCCAGCAGTGAGGCAGGGGCCACTAACTATGGCTACACCTTC
CASSEAGATNYGYTF
>many|TRBV6-1|TRBJ2-3|NA
TGTGCCAGCAGTAATCCCGGACCAGATACGCAGTATTTT
CASSNPGPDTQYF
>many|TRBV6-1|TRBJ1-2|NA
TGTGCCAGCAGGGCCACAGCTAACTATGGCTACACCTTC
CASRATANYGYTF
>NA|TRBV11-2|TRBJ2-3|NA
TGTGCCAGCAGCTTGGCAACTAGCAGCACAGATACGCAGTATTTT
CASSLATSSTDTQYF